These T cell receptor beta chains were read from a single sample in a study of blood T cell repertoires in COVID-19. Clones were sequenced by immunoSEQ multiplex PCR, and TCRdb holds only the in-frame ones, with some missing. The sample has about 250,000 clones, roughly four fifths seen once; the top ten hold more than 7%. Sequenced: peripheral blood. The receptor source for this set is an elderly man with acute or convalescent COVID-19. The CDR3 runs from the conserved cysteine through the conserved F or W. A D gene is named only where the DNA matches it firmly. For some rows the clone size is stated as once, few or many, or as a class when expanded; others skip it.

v_call	clone_size	j_call	d_call	cdr3_aa	cdr3_nt
TRBV28	.	TRBJ1-5	TRBD1	CASSVQGATQPQHF	TGTGCCAGCAGTGTACAGGGGGCGACCCAGCCCCAGCATTTT
TRBV18	once	TRBJ1-2	.	CASSLSAGADYGYTF	TGTGCCAGCTCACTGTCGGCAGGGGCTGACTATGGCTACACCTTC
TRBV7-9	.	TRBJ1-2	.	CASSLAGGYGYTF	TGTGCCAGCAGCTTAGCAGGGGGCTATGGCTACACCTTC
TRBV18	.	TRBJ1-1	.	CASSPVRNTEAFF	TGTGCCAGCTCACCAGTGCGGAACACTGAAGCTTTCTTT
TRBV5-1	.	TRBJ1-1	.	CASSSQTIRGNTEAFF	TGCGCCAGCAGCTCCCAGACAATAAGGGGTAACACTGAAGCTTTCTTT
TRBV24-1	.	TRBJ1-5	TRBD1	CATELSGTGANQPQHF	TGTGCCACCGAATTATCCGGGACAGGGGCCAATCAGCCCCAGCATTTT
TRBV11-2	.	TRBJ1-1	.	CASSFGGPLGTEAFF	TGTGCCAGCAGCTTCGGGGGGCCATTGGGGACTGAAGCTTTCTTT
TRBV19	.	TRBJ2-6	.	CATNWGGTGANVLTF	TGTGCCACTAATTGGGGGGGCACTGGGGCCAACGTCCTGACTTTC
TRBV5-6	.	TRBJ1-2	.	CASSLAQGIGYTF	TGTGCCAGCAGCTTGGCTCAGGGCATAGGCTACACCTTC
TRBV4-1	.	TRBJ1-3	.	CASSQDYWASGNTIYF	TGCGCCAGCAGCCAAGACTATTGGGCCTCTGGAAACACCATATATTTT
TRBV28	.	TRBJ2-1	.	CASSLIRSNYNEQFF	TGTGCCAGCAGTTTAATCCGATCTAACTACAATGAGCAGTTCTTC
TRBV7-2	.	TRBJ2-1	.	CASSYFRRQVRNEQFF	TGTGCCAGCAGCTACTTCAGGCGACAGGTCAGGAATGAGCAGTTCTTC
TRBV18	.	TRBJ1-3	.	CASSPGQRSGNTIYF	TGTGCCAGCTCACCAGGTCAGCGCTCTGGAAACACCATATATTTT
TRBV6-5	once	TRBJ1-4	TRBD1	CASRNHRGGEKLFF	TGTGCCAGCAGAAATCACCGAGGGGGCGAAAAACTGTTTTTT
TRBV2	.	TRBJ1-3	TRBD1	CASSVGQGSGNTIYF	TGTGCCAGCAGTGTTGGACAGGGTTCTGGAAACACCATATATTTT
TRBV5-1	.	TRBJ2-2	.	CASSFNRRNTGELFF	TGCGCCAGCAGCTTCAACAGGAGGAACACCGGGGAGCTGTTTTTT
TRBV12-5	.	TRBJ1-6	.	CASGLVSGTPFLFSPLHF	TGTGCTAGTGGTTTGGTCTCCGGGACACCGTTTTTGTTCTCACCCCTCCACTTT
TRBV15	.	TRBJ2-1	TRBD2	CATSRRISDGTSGLRGVKFF	TGTGCCACCAGCAGAAGGATCAGCGATGGGACTAGCGGCCTCCGAGGCGTCAAGTTCTTC
TRBV3-1/TRBV3-2	medium-sized	TRBJ1-5	TRBD1	CASSQHGTDNQPQHF	TGTGCCAGCAGCCAGCACGGGACAGACAATCAGCCCCAGCATTTT
TRBV7-9	once	TRBJ1-2	TRBD1	CASSSIQGGWGYTF	TGTGCCAGCAGCTCGATTCAAGGGGGCTGGGGCTACACCTTC
TRBV29-1	once	TRBJ2-1	TRBD1	CSVNRGYEQFF	TGCAGCGTGAACAGGGGCTATGAGCAGTTCTTC
TRBV6-5	.	TRBJ2-7	TRBD2	CASSSGTSGGREQYF	TGTGCCAGCAGTTCCGGGACTAGCGGGGGGCGAGAGCAGTACTTC
TRBV9	.	TRBJ2-2	.	CASSAHGGNTGELFF	TGTGCCAGCAGCGCTCATGGCGGGAACACCGGGGAGCTGTTTTTT
TRBV23-1	.	TRBJ2-2	.	CASPGQMWSGELFF	TGCGCCTCGCCGGGACAAATGTGGTCCGGGGAGCTGTTTTTT
TRBV5-6	once	TRBJ1-2	TRBD1	CASSFGLRTGSEGYTF	TGTGCCAGCAGCTTCGGTCTGCGGACAGGGAGCGAGGGCTACACCTTC
TRBV6-6	many	TRBJ2-2	.	CASSLIPWADQNTGELFF	TGTGCCAGCAGTCTTATACCCTGGGCAGACCAGAACACCGGGGAGCTGTTTTTT
TRBV19	.	TRBJ2-2	.	CASSIQGTGELFF	TGTGCCAGTAGTATCCAGGGTACCGGGGAGCTGTTTTTT
TRBV24-1	.	TRBJ2-3	TRBD1	CATSDPRDRKDTQYF	TGTGCCACCAGTGACCCCCGGGACAGGAAAGATACGCAGTATTTT
TRBV27	.	TRBJ2-1	.	CASSRDTLYNEQFF	TGTGCCAGCAGTAGGGACACCCTCTACAATGAGCAGTTCTTC
TRBV5-4	.	TRBJ2-3	.	CASSLGWTLVTDTQYF	TGTGCCAGCAGCTTGGGATGGACTCTTGTCACAGATACGCAGTATTTT
TRBV7-3	.	TRBJ2-1	TRBD2	CASSASSGNYNEQFF	TGTGCCAGCAGCGCCTCTAGCGGAAACTACAATGAGCAGTTCTTC
TRBV2	.	TRBJ1-2	.	CASSGFGGGYTF	TGTGCCAGCAGTGGGTTTGGAGGCGGCTACACCTTC
TRBV12-1	once	TRBJ2-1	.	CASSHAPGTGRTSGRYEQFF	TGTGCCAGCAGCCACGCCCCCGGGACAGGGAGGACTAGCGGGAGATATGAGCAGTTCTTC
TRBV5-1	.	TRBJ2-1	TRBD2	CASSSGLAGHEQFF	TGCGCCAGCAGCTCGGGACTAGCGGGGCATGAGCAGTTCTTC
TRBV5-1	.	TRBJ2-2	.	CASSLDRVDTGELFF	TGCGCCAGCAGCTTGGACCGGGTGGACACCGGGGAGCTGTTTTTT
TRBV3-1/TRBV3-2	.	TRBJ2-4	TRBD1	CASSPGTGASSGNIQYF	TGTGCCAGCAGCCCTGGGACAGGGGCTTCTTCGGGGAACATTCAGTACTTC
TRBV24-1	once	TRBJ1-5	TRBD1	CATSDYTTGKPQHF	TGTGCCACCAGTGATTACACGACAGGGAAGCCCCAGCATTTT
TRBV24-1	.	TRBJ1-2	TRBD1	CATSGQGAGYGYTF	TGTGCCACCAGTGGACAGGGGGCTGGGTATGGCTACACCTTC
TRBV5-1	.	TRBJ2-3	.	CASSLLRQPSTDTQYF	TGCGCCAGCAGCTTGCTCCGACAGCCTAGCACAGATACGCAGTATTTT